This entry is about one TCR beta chain. The antigen is unknown. This entry belongs to a study of cytomegalovirus exposure and HLA in healthy donors. Study as a whole: A previous analysis identified 100 million to 120 million unique TCR beta sequences derived from 180 million or so T cells. Study-level findings and limits: It was reported in a later analysis that an Asian-associated ancestry cluster showed fewer N-insertions than the approximately 700-donor mean. At a 0.05 false discovery rate, a later analysis found some 18,000 TCR beta sequences to be associated with HLA alleles. The investigators catalogued 150 to 200 TCR beta chains as cytomegalovirus-associated.

Both 60 Vbeta primers and 13 Jbeta primers went into the PCR. TCRdb keeps only in-frame clones here, not all; method: immunoSEQ multiplex PCR. This repertoire shows about 67,000 clones, roughly 65% found once; its top ten account for approximately 2.1%. Trimming took 5 bases from V and 9 from J; bases not matched to a gene: 10. Germline V gives CDR1 MNHEY, CDR2 SMNVEV (reference sequence). The CDR3 length is 15 residues. Sequenced material: PBMCs. This clonotype was sampled from a woman in her twenties or thirties in good health and CMV-seronegative. This chain joins TRBV27 and TRBJ1-6, with 7 bases identical to TRBD1. The CDR3: CASSEQGLVGSPLHF. The CDR3 DNA follows: TGTGCCAGCAGTGAACAGGGGCTCGTAGGTTCACCCCTCCACTTT.